This T cell receptor (beta chain) was recovered during a study of human T cells and chemical hapten exposure. The CDR3 length is 16 residues. V shed 5 bases and J 2 bases; nucleotides not matched to a gene: 9. Germline V lookup: CDR1 KGHSH, CDR2 LQKENI. TCRdb re-derived calls from the RACE reads in MiXCR, one entry per CDR3 protein. The sample comprises more than 80,000 distinct CDR3 sequences, 8.5% to 12% of which are singletons, and 5% rests with the top ten. As to time point: patch test 2, 6 weeks after DPC sensitization. Stated treatment: therapeutic diphenylcyclopropenone sensitization with weekly scalp DPC. Donors were 18 to 70-year-old alopecia patients suitable for DPC. This clonotype appeared many times.

The specimen was whole blood, collected in connection with sensitization to the hapten diphenylcyclopropenone (DPC). This receptor was obtained from a woman between 45 and 65 years old with alopecia areata. Some clones in this sample may be carry-over from other donors' samples. The gene calls are TRBV18 and TRBJ1-1; TRBD1 matches 9 bases. CDR3 sequence: CASSSQPGQGNTEAFF. CDR3 bases: TGTGCCAGCTCAAGCCAACCGGGACAGGGAAACACTGAAGCTTTCTTT.